Below, 16 T cell receptor beta chains from the same sample are listed, as sequenced in a study of blood T cell repertoires in COVID-19. Measured with immunoSEQ multiplex PCR; TCRdb has only the in-frame clones, and not every one. This table holds nearly 300,000 clones, 89% found once. The sample was PBMCs or T cells enriched from blood (not recorded which). The receptors were sampled from a woman in her fifties or sixties who had been exposed to COVID-19.

V gene TRBV2 combines with J gene TRBJ1-1, with a weak D call TRBD1 (6 bases). CDR3 size: 15 residues. Germline CDR1 and CDR2: SNHLY and FYNNEI. V was shortened by 4 bases and J by 4 bases, with 16 bases between the two germline ends. CDR3 DNA: TGTGCCAGCAGTGGGAGGACAGACCCCACCACTGAAGCTTTCTTT. Residues: CASSGRTDPTTEAFF.

The chain joins TRBV29-1 to TRBJ1-2, with D possibly being TRBD1 (6 bases). Trimming pared 6 bases from V and 2 bases from J, leaving 19 bases between. CDR1 and CDR2 (germline): SQVTM, ANQGSEA. This CDR3 is built from 15 residues. The CDR3 protein is CSVGQHGGQNYGYTF. In DNA, the CDR3 is TGCAGCGTGGGGCAACACGGGGGGCAGAACTATGGCTACACCTTC.

The rearrangement joins TRBV9 to TRBJ1-2, with TRBD1 identical over 7 bases. CDR1 SGDLS and CDR2 YYNGEE come from the germline V gene. V was pared by 2 bases and J by 6 bases, with 7 bases of the junction left unmatched. The CDR3 is 14 amino acids. The CDR3, as DNA: TGTGCCAGCAGCGTTCGGACAGGAGTCGATGGCTACACCTTC. Protein: CASSVRTGVDGYTF.

The rearrangement joins TRBV5-4 to TRBJ2-2; 11 nucleotides align to TRBD1. There are 16 residues in the CDR3. V lost 4 bases, J lost 7 bases, and 9 bases stayed unmatched. The V gene's germline CDR1 is SGHNT and CDR2 YYREEE (reference sequence). The CDR3 coding sequence is TGTGCCAGCAGCCCGGGACAGGGGGTCTTGGACGGGGAGCTGTTTTTT. Amino acids: CASSPGQGVLDGELFF.

V is TRBV5-1 and J is TRBJ1-3, with 11 positions matching TRBD1. Germline-derived CDR1 and CDR2 are SGHRS and YFSETQ. Trimming removed 3 bases from V and 7 bases from J; junction bases left unmatched: 18. This CDR3 has 19 residues. The CDR3 region is CASSWRSGPGTGGGNTIYF. CDR3 in DNA: TGCGCCAGCAGCTGGCGGTCAGGACCGGGGACAGGGGGAGGTAACACCATATATTTT.

The V gene is TRBV7-2, the J gene TRBJ2-1, with no clear D. CDR3 length: 12 amino acids. The V and J ends lost 3 bases and 6 bases respectively, with 6 bases between them. The germline gives CDR1 SGHTA, CDR2 FQGNSA. CDR3 region: CASSFLGNEQFF. The CDR3 nucleotides are TGTGCCAGCAGCTTCCTAGGCAATGAGCAGTTCTTC. Full variable domain (rest looked up from reference TRBV7-2 and TRBJ2-1): GAGVSQSPSNKVTEKGKDVELRCDPISGHTALYWYRQSLGQGLEFLIYFQGNSAPDKSGLPSDRFSAERTGGSVSTLTIQRTQQEDSAVYLCASSFLGNEQFFGPGTRLTVL.

The V and J genes are TRBV19 and TRBJ2-2, with TRBD1 matching 7 bases. The germline CDR1 and CDR2 sequences are LNHDA and SQIVND (reference sequence). V lost 5 bases to trimming and J lost 7 bases; unmatched junction nucleotides: 13. The CDR3 loop spans 16 amino acids. CDR3 in amino acids: CASSARDSRSLGELFF. CDR3 in DNA: TGTGCCAGTAGTGCCCGGGACAGCCGTTCTCTCGGGGAGCTGTTTTTT.

The genes are TRBV4-2 and TRBJ2-2, with 12 bases aligning to TRBD2. This CDR3 comprises 16 residues. V gave up 2 bases and J gave up 7 bases; unmatched junction bases: 5. Germline CDR1 LGHNA, CDR2 YNFKEQ. CDR3 nucleotides: TGTGCCAGCAGCCAAACTAGCGGGGGGCTCGGCGGGGAGCTGTTTTTT. Protein sequence: CASSQTSGGLGGELFF.

In this sample, this clone turned up once. CDR3 in amino acids: CSASLPGKGDTIYF. In nucleotides, the CDR3 is TGCAGTGCTAGTTTGCCGGGAAAAGGAGACACCATATATTTT. V gene TRBV20-1 combines with J gene TRBJ1-3; the D is unclear. The germline V and J ends were trimmed by 3 bases and 8 bases, with 17 bases remaining between them. CDR3 length equals 14 residues. Germline V lookup: CDR1 DFQATT, CDR2 SNEGSKA (reference sequence).

This rearrangement joins TRBV11-2 to TRBJ1-1; no definite D call. Trimming cost V 3 bases and J 3 bases, with 11 bases left between them. The CDR3 has 14 amino acids. Per the germline V gene, CDR1 is SGHAT and CDR2 is FQNNGV. The CDR3 sequence is CASSLRWRDTEAFF. The CDR3 DNA sequence: TGTGCCAGCAGCTTGAGGTGGAGGGACACTGAAGCTTTCTTT.

The chain is built from TRBV28 and TRBJ1-5; D gene uncertain. Germline CDR1 reads MDHEN; CDR2 reads SYDVKM. The CDR3 is 17 amino acids. The V and J ends lost 5 bases and 0 bases respectively, with 17 bases between them. This CDR3 is CASSLTLPGNSNQPQHF. Written as DNA, the CDR3 is TGTGCCAGCAGTCTAACCCTCCCGGGGAATAGCAATCAGCCCCAGCATTTT.

The V call is TRBV5-4, the J call TRBJ2-5, with TRBD1 matching over 7 bases. The CDR3 is 12 residues long. Trimming cost V 7 bases and J 4 bases; bases outside gene matches: 4. Germline loops: CDR1 SGHNT, CDR2 YYREEE (reference sequence). The CDR3 DNA follows: TGTGCCAGCTCAACAGGGGTAGAGACCCAGTACTTC. It yields the protein CASSTGVETQYF.

This clone was counted only a few times. The V call is TRBV14, the J call TRBJ1-6; 7 positions match TRBD1. V lost 4 bases, J lost 4 bases, and 1 base stayed unmatched. The CDR3 totals 14 residues. Germline CDR1 reads SGHDN; CDR2 reads FVKESK. CDR3 sequence (DNA): TGTGCCAGCAGCCGGGGACAGTATAATTCACCCCTCCACTTT. Translating it yields CASSRGQYNSPLHF. The whole variable domain, filled in from reference TRBV14 and TRBJ1-6, reads EAGVTQFPSHSVIEKGQTVTLRCDPISGHDNLYWYRRVMGKEIKFLLHFVKESKQDESGMPNNRFLAERTGGTYSTLKVQPAELEDSGVYFCASSRGQYNSPLHFGNGTRLTVT.

The genes are TRBV13 and TRBJ1-3; no clear D gene. CDR3 length equals 12 residues. Germline assignment: CDR1 PRHDT and CDR2 FYEKMQ (reference sequence). Trimming shortened V by 6 bases and J by 4 bases, and 7 bases separated the two germline ends. The CDR3 nucleotides read TGTGCCAGCAGTCAGGTCGGAAACACCATATATTTT. Its translation: CASSQVGNTIYF.

V is TRBV28 and J is TRBJ1-2; 10 bases map to TRBD1. This CDR3 is built from 15 residues. The trim removed 6 bases at V and 4 bases at J, leaving 8 bases unmatched. The germline V gene encodes CDR1 MDHEN and CDR2 SYDVKM. The CDR3 sequence: CASRITGQGFYGYTF. CDR3 DNA: TGTGCCAGCAGAATTACGGGACAGGGGTTCTATGGCTACACCTTC.

J is TRBJ1-3 and V is TRBV7-2; a weak D match, TRBD1 (6 bases). Germline loops: CDR1 SGHTA, CDR2 FQGNSA. Trimming pared 3 bases from V and 2 bases from J, leaving 11 bases between. The CDR3 consists of 15 residues. The CDR3 DNA reads as TGTGCCAGCAGCTTTCAGGGGTCGGCTGGAAACACCATATATTTT. It encodes CASSFQGSAGNTIYF.